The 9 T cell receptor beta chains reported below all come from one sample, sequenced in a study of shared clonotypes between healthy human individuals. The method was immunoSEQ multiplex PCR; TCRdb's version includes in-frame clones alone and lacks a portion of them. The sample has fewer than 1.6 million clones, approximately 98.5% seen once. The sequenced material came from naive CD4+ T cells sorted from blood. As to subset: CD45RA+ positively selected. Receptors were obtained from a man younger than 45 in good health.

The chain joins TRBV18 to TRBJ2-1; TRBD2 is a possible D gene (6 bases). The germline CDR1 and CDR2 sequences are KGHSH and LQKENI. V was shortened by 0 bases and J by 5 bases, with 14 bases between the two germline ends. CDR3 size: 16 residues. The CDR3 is CASSPPGRVTNNEQFF. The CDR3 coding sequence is TGTGCCAGCTCACCACCCGGGAGAGTTACCAACAATGAGCAGTTCTTC.

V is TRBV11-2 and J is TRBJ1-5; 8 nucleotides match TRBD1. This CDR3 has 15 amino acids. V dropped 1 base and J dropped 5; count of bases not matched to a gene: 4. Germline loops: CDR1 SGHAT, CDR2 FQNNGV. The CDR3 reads CASSLGDRYDQPQHF. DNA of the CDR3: TGTGCCAGCAGCTTAGGGGACAGGTATGATCAGCCCCAGCATTTT. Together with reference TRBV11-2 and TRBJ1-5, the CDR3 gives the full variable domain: EAGVAQSPRYKIIEKRQSVAFWCNPISGHATLYWYQQILGQGPKLLIQFQNNGVVDDSQLPKDRFSAERLKGVDSTLKIQPAKLEDSAVYLCASSLGDRYDQPQHFGDGTRLSIL.

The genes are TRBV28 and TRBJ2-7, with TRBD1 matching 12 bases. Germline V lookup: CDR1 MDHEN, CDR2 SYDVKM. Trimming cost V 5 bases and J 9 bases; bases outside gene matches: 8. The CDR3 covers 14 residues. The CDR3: CASSESGTGGAQYF. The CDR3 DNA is TGTGCCAGCAGTGAATCCGGGACAGGGGGCGCGCAGTACTTC. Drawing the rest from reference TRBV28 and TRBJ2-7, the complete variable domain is DVKVTQSSRYLVKRTGEKVFLECVQDMDHENMFWYRQDPGLGLRLIYFSYDVKMKEKGDIPEGYSVSREKKERFSLILESASTNQTSMYLCASSESGTGGAQYFGPGTRLTVT.

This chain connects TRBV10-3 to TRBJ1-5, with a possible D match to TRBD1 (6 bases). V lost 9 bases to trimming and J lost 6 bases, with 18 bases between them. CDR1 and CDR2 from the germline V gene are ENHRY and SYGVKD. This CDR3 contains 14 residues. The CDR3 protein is CAISRDIMGQPQHF. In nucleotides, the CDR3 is TGTGCCATATCCCGGGACATCATGGGTCAGCCCCAGCATTTT.

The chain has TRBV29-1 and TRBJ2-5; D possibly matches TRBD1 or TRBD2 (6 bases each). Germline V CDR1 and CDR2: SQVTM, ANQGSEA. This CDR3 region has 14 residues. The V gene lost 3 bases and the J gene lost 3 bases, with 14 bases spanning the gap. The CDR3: CSVDEGGRKETQYF. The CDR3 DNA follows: TGCAGCGTTGATGAGGGGGGACGTAAAGAGACCCAGTACTTC.

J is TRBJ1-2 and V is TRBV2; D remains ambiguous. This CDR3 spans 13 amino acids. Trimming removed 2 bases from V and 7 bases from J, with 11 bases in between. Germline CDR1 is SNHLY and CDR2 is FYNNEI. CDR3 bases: TGTGCCAGCAGTGAACGGGGTTCGGCTGGCTACACCTTC. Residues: CASSERGSAGYTF.

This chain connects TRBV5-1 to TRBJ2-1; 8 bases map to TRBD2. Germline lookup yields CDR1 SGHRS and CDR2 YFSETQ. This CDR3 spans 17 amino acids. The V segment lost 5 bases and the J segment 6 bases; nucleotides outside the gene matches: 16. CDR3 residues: CASSRPLGTSRINEQFF. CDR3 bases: TGCGCCAGCAGTCGCCCCCTTGGGACTAGTAGGATCAATGAGCAGTTCTTC.

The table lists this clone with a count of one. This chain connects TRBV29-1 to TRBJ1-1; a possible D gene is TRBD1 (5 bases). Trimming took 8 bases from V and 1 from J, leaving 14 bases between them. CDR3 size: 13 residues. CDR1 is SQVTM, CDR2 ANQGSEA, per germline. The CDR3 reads CSTNPGANTEAFF. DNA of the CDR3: TGCAGCACCAACCCTGGGGCGAACACTGAAGCTTTCTTT.

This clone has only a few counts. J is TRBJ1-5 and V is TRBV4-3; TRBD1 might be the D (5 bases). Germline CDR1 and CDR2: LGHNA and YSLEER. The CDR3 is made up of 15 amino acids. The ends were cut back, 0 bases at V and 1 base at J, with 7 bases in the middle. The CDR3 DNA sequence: TGCGCCAGCAGCCAAGAGGGGGGGAGCAATCAGCCCCAGCATTTT. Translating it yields CASSQEGGSNQPQHF.